This entry lists 3 T cell receptor beta chains sequenced from one sample in a study of shared clonotypes between healthy human individuals. Only in-frame clones appear in the TCRdb table, and some are missing; sequencing was by immunoSEQ multiplex PCR. The sample shows about 2.4 million clones, more than 85% of them seen only once. Source material: naive CD4+ T cells from PBMCs. Sample subset: CD45RA+ positively selected. These receptors all come from a man younger than 35 in good health. Some clones in this sample may be carry-over from other donors' samples.

The genes are TRBV9 and TRBJ1-2, with no clear D. This CDR3 is built from 12 residues. The germline V and J ends were trimmed by 4 bases and 6 bases, with 10 bases remaining between them. Per the germline V gene, CDR1 is SGDLS and CDR2 is YYNGEE. In nucleotides, the CDR3 is TGTGCCAGCAGCATGGACGTAAATGGCTACACCTTC. Translated: CASSMDVNGYTF.

Regarding this clone: Distinct nucleotide sequences in the sample also encode this CDR3. In DNA, the CDR3 is TGTGCCAGCAGTGAAGTAGGGTATGAGCAGTTCTTC. It specifies CASSEVGYEQFF. The chain employs TRBV6-1 and TRBJ2-1; D not resolved. This CDR3 contains 12 residues. V shed 1 base and J shed 8 bases, with 6 bases lying between them. The germline V gene has CDR1 MNHNS and CDR2 SASEGT.

This clone was counted once. The rearrangement uses TRBV11-3 and TRBJ2-1; TRBD2 aligns across 13 bases. The CDR3 consists of 17 residues. Germline values: CDR1 SGHNT, CDR2 YENEEA. V shed 1 base, J shed 4 bases, and the junction held 4 bases outside the gene matches. CDR3 DNA sequence: TGTGCCAGCAGCTTAGGGGCGACTAGCGGGGGGTACAATGAGCAGTTCTTC. It translates to CASSLGATSGGYNEQFF.